Listed below are T cell receptor beta chains from one sample, sequenced in a study of radiotherapy plus CTLA-4 blockade in lung cancer. Sequencing used immunoSEQ multiplex PCR; TCRdb keeps in-frame clones, though not all of them. The sample records 45,000 or so clones, approximately 70% being singletons. Sequenced material: peripheral blood, taken from a patient treated with radiotherapy plus ipilimumab. These receptors were taken from a human donor with non-small cell lung cancer who had a complete response to radiotherapy plus ipilimumab. Both conserved end residues are part of each CDR3. Fields, in order: CDR3 protein, CDR3 DNA, J gene, V gene, clone size, D gene, CDR3 length. D genes are given only for firm matches. Only some rows state a clone size, as once, few, many or a class for expanded clones.

CDR3aa: CSVARQGAGYNEQFF; CDR3nt: TGCAGCGTCGCCAGACAGGGGGCGGGTTACAATGAGCAGTTCTTC; j_gene: TRBJ2-1; v_gene: TRBV29-1; abundance: .; d_gene: TRBD1; len: 15
CDR3aa: CASSLLGSALYNEQFF; CDR3nt: TGTGCCAGCAGCTTGCTTGGGAGCGCTTTATACAATGAGCAGTTCTTC; j_gene: TRBJ2-1; v_gene: TRBV5-6; abundance: .; d_gene: .; len: 16
CDR3aa: CASSQSHRGSFYGYTF; CDR3nt: TGCGCCAGCAGCCAATCCCACAGGGGCTCTTTCTATGGCTACACCTTC; j_gene: TRBJ1-2; v_gene: TRBV4-3; abundance: few; d_gene: TRBD1; len: 16
CDR3aa: CASSLEVTSGSAKTQYF; CDR3nt: TGTGCCAGCAGCTTGGAGGTGACTAGCGGTTCTGCGAAGACCCAGTACTTC; j_gene: TRBJ2-5; v_gene: TRBV5-6; abundance: .; d_gene: TRBD2; len: 17
CDR3aa: CASSPTNPGANVLTF; CDR3nt: TGTGCCAGCAGCCCTACTAATCCTGGGGCCAACGTCCTGACTTTC; j_gene: TRBJ2-6; v_gene: TRBV28; abundance: .; d_gene: .; len: 15
CDR3aa: CASSLRDKNTEAFF; CDR3nt: TGTGCCAGCAGCTTACGGGACAAGAACACTGAAGCTTTCTTT; j_gene: TRBJ1-1; v_gene: TRBV5-5; abundance: .; d_gene: .; len: 14
CDR3aa: CASSFGGNEKLFF; CDR3nt: TGCGCCAGCAGCTTCGGAGGTAATGAAAAACTGTTTTTT; j_gene: TRBJ1-4; v_gene: TRBV5-1; abundance: .; d_gene: .; len: 13
CDR3aa: CASSYSNRGNQPQHF; CDR3nt: TGTGCCAGCAGTTACTCGAACAGGGGCAATCAGCCCCAGCATTTT; j_gene: TRBJ1-5; v_gene: TRBV6-5; abundance: .; d_gene: .; len: 15
CDR3aa: CASSFQPTAATQYF; CDR3nt: TGTGCCAGCAGCTTCCAACCGACAGCCGCGACGCAGTATTTT; j_gene: TRBJ2-3; v_gene: TRBV7-2; abundance: .; d_gene: .; len: 14
CDR3aa: CASSEFGGGAYEQYF; CDR3nt: TGTGCCAGCAGTGAGTTTGGAGGGGGGGCCTACGAGCAGTACTTC; j_gene: TRBJ2-7; v_gene: TRBV2; abundance: .; d_gene: .; len: 15
CDR3aa: CASSLQLADYNEQFF; CDR3nt: TGCGCCAGCAGCTTACAACTAGCGGATTACAATGAGCAGTTCTTC; j_gene: TRBJ2-1; v_gene: TRBV5-1; abundance: .; d_gene: TRBD2; len: 15
CDR3aa: CASSLATGGEKLFF; CDR3nt: TGTGCCAGCAGCTTGGCCACAGGGGGTGAAAAACTGTTTTTT; j_gene: TRBJ1-4; v_gene: TRBV5-5; abundance: few; d_gene: TRBD1; len: 14
CDR3aa: CASSARQGFNYGYTF; CDR3nt: TGTGCCAGTAGTGCCCGACAGGGATTTAACTATGGCTACACCTTC; j_gene: TRBJ1-2; v_gene: TRBV19; abundance: .; d_gene: TRBD1; len: 15
CDR3aa: CASSLYGDSYLDYYGYTF; CDR3nt: TGTGCCAGCAGCTTATATGGGGACAGCTATTTGGACTACTATGGCTACACCTTC; j_gene: TRBJ1-2; v_gene: TRBV7-2; abundance: few; d_gene: TRBD1; len: 18
CDR3aa: CASSYSDSNTEAFF; CDR3nt: TGTGCCAGCAGTTACTCCGACAGTAACACTGAAGCTTTCTTT; j_gene: TRBJ1-1; v_gene: TRBV6-5; abundance: .; d_gene: .; len: 14
CDR3aa: CASIPGHLNTGELFF; CDR3nt: TGTGCCAGTATCCCGGGACACTTGAACACCGGGGAGCTGTTTTTT; j_gene: TRBJ2-2; v_gene: TRBV19; abundance: .; d_gene: .; len: 15
CDR3aa: CASSQDPTGRGNSPLHF; CDR3nt: TGCGCCAGCAGCCAAGACCCAACAGGTCGGGGGAATTCACCCCTCCACTTT; j_gene: TRBJ1-6; v_gene: TRBV4-3; abundance: few; d_gene: .; len: 17
CDR3aa: CASSLLGQGNSPLHF; CDR3nt: TGTGCCAGCAGCTTACTTGGACAGGGAAATTCACCCCTCCACTTT; j_gene: TRBJ1-6; v_gene: TRBV7-2; abundance: .; d_gene: TRBD1; len: 15
CDR3aa: CASSTGPGQAYNEQFF; CDR3nt: TGTGCCAGCAGCACAGGCCCGGGACAGGCTTACAATGAGCAGTTCTTC; j_gene: TRBJ2-1; v_gene: TRBV9; abundance: .; d_gene: TRBD1; len: 16
CDR3aa: CASSLTANYGYTF; CDR3nt: TGTGCCAGCAGCTTGACAGCTAACTATGGCTACACCTTC; j_gene: TRBJ1-2; v_gene: TRBV5-5; abundance: .; d_gene: .; len: 13
CDR3aa: CAWNTWDRETEAFF; CDR3nt: TGTGCCTGGAATACCTGGGACAGGGAGACTGAAGCTTTCTTT; j_gene: TRBJ1-1; v_gene: TRBV30; abundance: .; d_gene: TRBD1; len: 14
CDR3aa: CASSLDPYEKEQYF; CDR3nt: TGTGCCAGCAGCCTGGACCCCTATGAGAAGGAGCAGTACTTC; j_gene: TRBJ2-7; v_gene: TRBV5-4; abundance: few; d_gene: .; len: 14
CDR3aa: CASSLRTGRAEAFF; CDR3nt: TGTGCCAGCAGTTTACGGACAGGGAGGGCTGAAGCTTTCTTT; j_gene: TRBJ1-1; v_gene: TRBV27; abundance: .; d_gene: TRBD1; len: 14
CDR3aa: CASSPIPVSLSYEQYF; CDR3nt: TGTGCCAGCTCACCAATTCCCGTAAGTTTGAGCTACGAGCAGTACTTC; j_gene: TRBJ2-7; v_gene: TRBV18; abundance: .; d_gene: .; len: 16
CDR3aa: CASKGFGWGNTDTQYF; CDR3nt: TGTGCCAGCAAGGGGTTCGGGTGGGGCAACACAGATACGCAGTATTTT; j_gene: TRBJ2-3; v_gene: TRBV28; abundance: .; d_gene: .; len: 16
CDR3aa: CASSPDSYGYTF; CDR3nt: TGTGCCAGCAGCCCGGACAGCTATGGCTACACCTTC; j_gene: TRBJ1-2; v_gene: TRBV5-4; abundance: .; d_gene: .; len: 12
CDR3aa: CAISDRGARYEQYF; CDR3nt: TGTGCCATCAGTGATCGGGGGGCAAGATACGAGCAGTACTTC; j_gene: TRBJ2-7; v_gene: TRBV10-3; abundance: .; d_gene: .; len: 14
CDR3aa: CASRLGAGEGEQFF; CDR3nt: TGTGCCAGCCGGCTGGGGGCGGGAGAGGGTGAGCAGTTCTTC; j_gene: TRBJ2-1; v_gene: TRBV6-1; abundance: .; d_gene: .; len: 14
CDR3aa: CASSSSGTGTEQYF; CDR3nt: TGTGCCAGCAGCTCGTCCGGGACAGGGACCGAGCAGTACTTC; j_gene: TRBJ2-7; v_gene: TRBV11-3; abundance: .; d_gene: TRBD1; len: 14
CDR3aa: CASSFRGGDTGELFF; CDR3nt: TGCGCCAGCAGCTTCCGAGGGGGCGACACCGGGGAGCTGTTTTTT; j_gene: TRBJ2-2; v_gene: TRBV5-1; abundance: .; d_gene: TRBD1; len: 15
CDR3aa: CAWSVGGPYEQYF; CDR3nt: TGTGCCTGGAGTGTGGGGGGACCCTACGAGCAGTACTTC; j_gene: TRBJ2-7; v_gene: TRBV30; abundance: .; d_gene: .; len: 13
CDR3aa: CASSPSLAGGPSEQYF; CDR3nt: TGTGCCAGCAGCCCATCGTTGGCGGGAGGGCCCAGCGAGCAGTACTTC; j_gene: TRBJ2-7; v_gene: TRBV7-9; abundance: .; d_gene: TRBD2; len: 16
CDR3aa: CASSEFGGIADTQYF; CDR3nt: TGCGCCAGCAGTGAGTTTGGGGGGATAGCAGATACGCAGTATTTT; j_gene: TRBJ2-3; v_gene: TRBV10-1; abundance: .; d_gene: .; len: 15